This T cell receptor (beta chain) stems from a study of T cells after yellow fever vaccination. This clonotype was detected a few times. Its antigen is unknown. Study-level findings and limits: In post-booster samples, most primary-vaccination clones reappeared (about 97% CD4, nearly 90% CD8). Contaminants from the bulk population, in the form of abundant clonotypes, could be found in FACS-sorted repertoires.

Germline-derived CDR1 and CDR2 are DFQATT and SNEGSKA (reference sequence). This CDR3 has 13 amino acids. Trimming cost V 1 base and J 4 bases; bases outside gene matches: 2. TCRdb processed the 5' RACE reads anew with MiXCR; each CDR3 protein has one entry. Of around 250,000 distinct CDR3 sequences listed, less than 9% are singletons. The clonotype was recovered from a man aged 25 to 40 who received the YFV17D yellow fever vaccine. J is TRBJ2-7 and V is TRBV20-1, with 9 bases matching TRBD1. Material: CD4+ T cells sorted from PBMCs, obtained 15 days after the yellow fever booster vaccination. The CDR3 DNA reads as TGCAGTGCTAGAGCCGGGACAGGGTACGAGCAGTACTTC. It encodes CSARAGTGYEQYF.